This TCR beta chain is from a study of vaccination and CD4 T cells after COVID-19. Looking at the study overall: Post-vaccine sampling followed dose two by a median 72 days (range 14 to 241). Study results and caveats: Only post-vaccination samples contained a median approximately 84% of the reactive clones in convalescent patients.

The treatment was: roughly 10-day PBMC culture with coronavirus spike peptide pools or control peptides (ViraFEST assay). Negative nucleocapsid antibody tests before and after vaccination confirmed that healthy vaccine recipients had no prior SARS-CoV-2 infection. This CDR3 has 21 residues. The J segment lost 0 bases and the V segment lost 1 base, leaving 18 bases of the junction unmatched. CDR1 and CDR2 from the germline V gene are LNHDA and SQIVND (reference sequence). Oncomine TCR Beta short-read sequencing was applied to DNA from cultured CD4+ T cells. A single record per CDR3 protein comes from TCRdb applying MiXCR to the PCR reads. The sample consists of about 20,000 distinct CDR3 sequences, roughly 40% of them appearing once. This clonotype was detected a few times. Its antigen is unidentified.

The clonotype comes from a human donor who received a COVID-19 vaccine. The source was CD4+ T cells from blood, cultured in vitro, collected before SARS-CoV-2 vaccination. The chain is built from TRBV19 and TRBJ1-3, with 7 nucleotides matching TRBD1. The CDR3: CASSIGHRGIFQVHSGNTIYF. The CDR3 DNA follows: TGTGCCAGTAGTATAGGTCACAGGGGAATCTTCCAAGTCCACTCTGGAAACACCATATATTTT.